The 23 T cell receptor beta chains listed next were all sequenced from one sample in a study of cytomegalovirus exposure and HLA in healthy donors. Vbeta (60) and Jbeta (13) primers were used in the PCR. Here immunoSEQ multiplex PCR was the method, and the copy in TCRdb shows in-frame clones only, minus some. The sample records approximately 87,000 clones, approximately 84% being singletons. What was sequenced was PBMCs. Receptors were obtained from a woman between 18 and 29 years old in good health and CMV-seropositive.

This clone has just a few counts. The chain recombines TRBV4-1 with TRBJ2-7, with 10 bases fitting TRBD2. The ends lost 3 bases at V and 5 bases at J; junction bases unmatched: 10. Germline V gene lookup returns CDR1 MGHRA and CDR2 YSYEKL. The CDR3 consists of 16 residues. Written as DNA, the CDR3 is TGCGCCAGCAGCCAGCTGCTAGCGGGAGATGAGAACGAGCAGTACTTC. Amino acids: CASSQLLAGDENEQYF.

The chain combines TRBV5-6 with TRBJ2-7, with D possibly being TRBD1 (5 bases). Germline V lookup: CDR1 SGHDT, CDR2 YYEEEE. With 7 bases removed from V and 0 bases from J, the gap between germline ends came to 11 bases. CDR3 length: 13 amino acids. The DNA for the CDR3 is TGTGCCAGCGACAGTCTTGGCTCCTACGAGCAGTACTTC. This encodes CASDSLGSYEQYF.

The rearrangement links TRBV5-1 to TRBJ2-7, with 8 positions matching TRBD2. The CDR3 runs 15 residues. The germline V gene has CDR1 SGHRS and CDR2 YFSETQ. With 3 bases clipped from V and 1 base from J, the junction kept 6 bases outside the gene matches. The CDR3 loop reads CASSWIPGGSYEQYF. The CDR3 nucleotides read TGCGCCAGCAGCTGGATCCCGGGGGGGTCCTACGAGCAGTACTTC.

The V gene is TRBV9, the J gene TRBJ1-2; possible D gene TRBD1, 6 bases. The CDR3 covers 15 residues. V was clipped by 4 bases and J by 0 bases, with 13 bases between them. Germline V CDR1 and CDR2: SGDLS, YYNGEE. The CDR3 reads CASSPRTVPNYGYTF. CDR3 DNA sequence: TGTGCCAGCAGCCCCCGGACAGTTCCTAACTATGGCTACACCTTC.

J is TRBJ2-5 and V is TRBV30; D is perhaps TRBD1 (6 bases). V was cut by 0 bases and J by 4 bases, with 18 bases left in between. The germline V gene has CDR1 GTSNPN and CDR2 SVGIG (reference sequence). This CDR3 spans 16 amino acids. CDR3: CAWSVGRGKRGETQYF. In DNA, the CDR3 is TGTGCCTGGAGTGTCGGTAGGGGGAAGAGGGGAGAGACCCAGTACTTC.

The chain recombines TRBV2 with TRBJ2-2, with TRBD2 matching 7 bases. The V and J ends lost 8 bases and 3 bases, in that order; junction bases with no gene match: 12. CDR3 length equals 16 residues. Germline CDR1 SNHLY, CDR2 FYNNEI. For the CDR3, the DNA is TGTGCCAGCTCCTGGGGGGGGAACCTTCACACCGGGGAGCTGTTTTTT. Protein product: CASSWGGNLHTGELFF.

The chain uses TRBV4-1 and TRBJ1-5; maybe TRBD1 (6 bases). The CDR3 sequence is 16 residues long. Trimming shortened V by 5 bases and J by 2 bases, and 16 bases separated the two germline ends. Per germline, CDR1 MGHRA and CDR2 YSYEKL. The CDR3, as DNA: TGCGCCAGCAGCGAAACGACAGGCAAGGGCAATCAGCCCCAGCATTTT. Translating gives CASSETTGKGNQPQHF.

The chain joins TRBV7-2 to TRBJ2-7; TRBD2 is a possible D gene (5 bases). CDR1 is SGHTA, CDR2 FQGNSA, per germline. The length of the CDR3 is 14 residues. V was pared by 0 bases and J by 3 bases, with 9 bases between. The CDR3 protein is CASSLASAGYEQYF. CDR3 in DNA: TGTGCCAGCAGCTTAGCTAGCGCTGGCTACGAGCAGTACTTC.

CDR3 loop: CASSQPGQLSSYEQYF. DNA for the CDR3: TGCGCCAGCAGCCAGCCGGGACAGCTGAGCTCCTACGAGCAGTACTTC. This chain links TRBV4-1 with TRBJ2-7; 7 bases match TRBD1. V shed 3 bases and J 0 bases; nucleotides not matched to a gene: 8. Germline CDR1 MGHRA, CDR2 YSYEKL. The CDR3 loop spans 16 amino acids.

This clone came up once. The chain combines TRBV19 with TRBJ1-2; D unresolved. Germline CDR1 LNHDA, CDR2 SQIVND (reference sequence). The CDR3 runs to 13 residues. The ends were cut back, 3 bases at V and 5 bases at J, with 10 bases in the middle. CDR3 in DNA: TGTGCCAGTAGTATTGATGGGCCGTATGGCTACACCTTC. Translating it yields CASSIDGPYGYTF.

The chain carries TRBV15 and TRBJ2-7; 7 bases line up with TRBD2. The J segment lost 0 bases and the V segment lost 0 bases, leaving 2 bases of the junction unmatched. From germline, CDR1 is LNHNV and CDR2 YYDKDF (reference sequence). CDR3 size: 15 residues. The CDR3 DNA reads TGTGCCACCAGCAGAGAGGGGGGGGGCTCCTACGAGCAGTACTTC. This codes for CATSREGGGSYEQYF.

In the case of this clone: A junction end diverges from the germline sequence, so it may reflect a read error. V gene TRBV28 combines with J gene TRBJ1-2; maybe TRBD1 (6 bases). There are 13 residues in the CDR3. The germline gives CDR1 MDHEN, CDR2 SYDVKM. The CDR3 DNA reads as TGTGCCAGCAGTTCTTTACAGGGTCGAGGGATGGCCTTC. The encoded protein is CASSSLQGRGMAF.

The chain recombines TRBV5-5 with TRBJ2-7; 8 bases line up with TRBD2. The CDR3 contains 17 residues. The germline gives CDR1 SGHKS, CDR2 YYEKEE (reference sequence). The V and J ends lost 4 bases and 1 base, in that order; junction bases with no gene match: 13. In nucleotides, the CDR3 is TGTGCCAGCAGCCTGAGACTAGCGAGGCCTACTTCCTACGAGCAGTACTTC. As protein: CASSLRLARPTSYEQYF.

The CDR3 here is CASSVVAGGPYNEQFF. The CDR3 bases are TGTGCCAGCAGCGTAGTGGCGGGAGGGCCCTACAATGAGCAGTTCTTC. The rearrangement uses TRBV9 and TRBJ2-1, with 9 bases identical to TRBD2. Germline loops: CDR1 SGDLS, CDR2 YYNGEE. V was clipped by 0 bases and J by 2 bases; unmatched bases: 3. The CDR3 is 16 residues long.

This chain uses TRBV25-1 with TRBJ2-4; TRBD2 might be the D (5 bases). The CDR3 is 12 residues long. Trimming shortened V by 2 bases and J by 8 bases, and 7 bases separated the two germline ends. Germline-derived CDR1 and CDR2 are MGHDK and SYGVNS. In nucleotides, the CDR3 is TGTGCCAGCAGTGAAGGGCGGGACATTCAGTACTTC. It encodes CASSEGRDIQYF.

This clone occurred once. The CDR3 protein is CASSSPAGAGELFF. The CDR3 DNA follows: TGTGCCAGCAGCAGTCCCGCAGGGGCCGGGGAGCTGTTTTTT. This sequence joins TRBV13 and TRBJ2-2; perhaps TRBD1 as D (6 bases). The CDR3 consists of 14 residues. The germline gives CDR1 PRHDT, CDR2 FYEKMQ (reference sequence). V lost 5 bases and J 6 bases, leaving 13 bases between the germline ends.

The chain combines TRBV5-3 with TRBJ1-2, with TRBD1 as a possible D gene (6 bases). TRBV5-3 is labeled an ORF, and its function is uncertain. V gave up 9 bases and J gave up 11 bases, with 17 bases separating them. The CDR3 has 11 residues. CDR3 region: CATSGGLSYTF. The CDR3 DNA reads TGTGCCACCTCCGGGGGGCTTTCATACACCTTC.

This sequence joins TRBV29-1 and TRBJ2-7, with 7 bases matching TRBD1. There are 13 residues in the CDR3. The junction had 11 bases not matched to a gene; V was cut back by 7 bases and J by 5 bases. Germline V CDR1 and CDR2: SQVTM, ANQGSEA. Written as DNA, the CDR3 is TGCAGCGCACGACAGGGAATACCGAACGAGCAGTACTTC. It codes for CSARQGIPNEQYF.

For this clone: Other DNA sequences in this sample translate to the same CDR3. The V gene is TRBV6-5, the J gene TRBJ1-5, with a weak D call TRBD1 (5 bases). V was clipped by 2 bases and J by 4 bases, with 6 bases between them. Germline CDR1 and CDR2: MNHEY and SVGAGI. There are 13 residues in the CDR3. This CDR3 reads CASSYRGNQPQHF. CDR3 nucleotides: TGTGCCAGCAGTTACAGGGGAAATCAGCCCCAGCATTTT.

The chain uses TRBV5-4 and TRBJ2-4, with TRBD2 matching 11 bases. V lost 3 bases and J lost 0; bases outside the gene matches: 8. Per the germline V gene, CDR1 is SGHNT and CDR2 is YYREEE (reference sequence). The CDR3 covers 18 residues. The CDR3 coding sequence is TGTGCCAGCAGCTCAACACAGGGACTAGCGGTAGCCAAAAACATTCAGTACTTC. Translated, it gives CASSSTQGLAVAKNIQYF.

The V call is TRBV9, the J call TRBJ1-2, with a tentative D call TRBD1 (6 bases). Trimming shortened V by 4 bases and J by 3 bases, and 22 bases separated the two germline ends. Germline-derived CDR1 and CDR2 are SGDLS and YYNGEE. CDR3 length: 17 amino acids. As DNA, the CDR3 is TGTGCCAGCAGCCCTACGGACAGACCTACTTTTTACTATGGCTACACCTTC. The encoded protein is CASSPTDRPTFYYGYTF.

This clone was found once. V gene TRBV2 combines with J gene TRBJ2-1; possibly TRBD1 for D (5 bases). The CDR3 is made up of 13 amino acids. Trimming removed 7 bases at V and 8 bases at J, with 15 bases between. CDR1 is SNHLY and CDR2 is FYNNEI in the germline V gene. The CDR3 DNA sequence: TGTGCCAGCAATGTCGCAGGGTTGGATGAGCAGTTCTTC. Its translation is CASNVAGLDEQFF.

This clone showed up just a few times. This chain uses TRBV2 with TRBJ1-1; D is possibly TRBD1 (6 bases). Germline V gives CDR1 SNHLY, CDR2 FYNNEI. With 5 bases removed from V and 3 bases from J, the gap between germline ends came to 13 bases. This CDR3 is built from 14 residues. The CDR3 loop reads CASSFDRSHTEAFF. The CDR3 DNA follows: TGTGCCAGCAGTTTCGACAGGTCTCACACTGAAGCTTTCTTT.